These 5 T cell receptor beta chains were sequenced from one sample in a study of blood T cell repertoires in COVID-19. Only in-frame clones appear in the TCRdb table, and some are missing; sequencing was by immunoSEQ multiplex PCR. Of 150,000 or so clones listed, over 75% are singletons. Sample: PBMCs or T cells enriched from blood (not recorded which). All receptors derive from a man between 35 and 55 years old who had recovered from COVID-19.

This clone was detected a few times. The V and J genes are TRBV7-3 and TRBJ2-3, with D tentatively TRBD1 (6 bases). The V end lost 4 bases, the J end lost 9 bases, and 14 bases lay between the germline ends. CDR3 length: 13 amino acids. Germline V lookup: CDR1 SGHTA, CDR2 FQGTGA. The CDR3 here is CASSSTGLGTQYF. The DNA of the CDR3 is TGTGCCAGCAGCTCCACAGGGTTAGGGACGCAGTATTTT.

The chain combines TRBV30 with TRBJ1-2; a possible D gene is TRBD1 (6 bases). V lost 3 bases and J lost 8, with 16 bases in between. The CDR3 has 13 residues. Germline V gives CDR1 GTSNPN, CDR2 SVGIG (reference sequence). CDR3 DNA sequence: TGTGCCTGGAGCCGAATGGGGGCAAGGGGCTACACCTTC. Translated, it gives CAWSRMGARGYTF.

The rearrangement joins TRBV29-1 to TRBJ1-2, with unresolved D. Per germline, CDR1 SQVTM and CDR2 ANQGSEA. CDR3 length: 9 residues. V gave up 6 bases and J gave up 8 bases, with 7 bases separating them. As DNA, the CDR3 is TGCAGCGTAGCCCTGGGCTACACCTTC. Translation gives CSVALGYTF. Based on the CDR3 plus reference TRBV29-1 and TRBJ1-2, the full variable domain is SAVISQKPSRDICQRGTSLTIQCQVDSQVTMMFWYRQQPGQSLTLIATANQGSEATYESGFVIDKFPISRPNLTFSTLTVSNMSPEDSSIYLCSVALGYTFGSGTRLTVV.

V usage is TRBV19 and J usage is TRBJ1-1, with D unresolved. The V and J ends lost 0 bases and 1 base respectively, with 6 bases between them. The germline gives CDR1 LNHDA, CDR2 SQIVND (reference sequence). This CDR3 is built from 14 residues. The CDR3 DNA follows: TGTGCCAGTAGTATAGATCCGAGGAACACTGAAGCTTTCTTT. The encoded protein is CASSIDPRNTEAFF.

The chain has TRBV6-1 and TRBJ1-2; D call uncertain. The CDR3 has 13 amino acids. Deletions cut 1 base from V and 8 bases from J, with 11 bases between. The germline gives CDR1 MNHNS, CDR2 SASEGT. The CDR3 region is CASSEVPLSGYTF. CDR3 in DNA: TGTGCCAGCAGTGAAGTTCCCCTGTCCGGCTACACCTTC.